This T cell receptor beta chain was recovered during a study of cytomegalovirus exposure and HLA in healthy donors. Study results and limitations: In a later analysis, V- and J-gene trimming of beta chains associated with a DCLRE1C missense variant, replicated independently. Cytomegalovirus status was reportedly diagnosed by the classifier with high specificity and sensitivity. An analysis done earlier found most TCR beta V segments productive about 87% or about 30% of the time. Associated with cytomegalovirus, according to the listing, were approximately 160 TCR beta chains.

Looked up from germline, CDR1 is LNHDA and CDR2 is SQIVND (reference sequence). This CDR3 is built from 14 residues. V lost 2 bases, J lost 4 bases, and 10 bases lay in between. With 60 Vbeta and 13 Jbeta primers, the PCR was carried out. Sequenced by immunoSEQ multiplex PCR; TCRdb stores in-frame clones only, minus some. The sample has 100,000 to 120,000 clones; roughly two thirds are singletons. On this clone: Its antigen is not identified.

The sequenced sample was PBMCs. This receptor was obtained from a man younger than 30 in good health and CMV-seropositive. The chain combines TRBV19 with TRBJ2-3; tentatively, D is TRBD2 (7 bases). CDR3 bases: TGTGCCAGTAGTATAAGGGGGGGCCCAGATACGCAGTATTTT. The encoded protein is CASSIRGGPDTQYF.